Included here is one TCR beta chain sequence, with context. Its specific antigen is unknown. Base qualities are not at hand, and no much larger clone is one base apart. Trimming removed 3 bases from V and 3 bases from J, leaving 12 bases between the germline ends. The CDR3 spans 15 residues, from the cysteine through the phenylalanine. The sequence is cut down to CDR3 DNA, 45 bases in frame from base 1. The germline V gene supplies CDR1 SGHAT and CDR2 FQNNGV. Library preparation used the immunoSEQ multiplex PCR assay. Following the manufacturer's protocol, the hsTCRB Kit was used to amplify rearranged TCR beta chain sequences. Sequencing of TCRB libraries was carried out on an Illumina MiSeq. Per the original workflow: The kit vendor's proprietary platform handled demultiplexing, trimming and gene mapping. TCRdb retrieved this table from immuneACCESS and kept in-frame rearrangements only. Not all clones are present; in checked studies, unresolved V genes account for under half, and no reason is known for the remainder. V and J calls and clone size are copied from that table; D and trimming were computed from the DNA. The sample table holds about 54,000 clones, of which approximately 81% were seen once. Approximately 4% of the sample is in the top ten clones.

These data originate in a study of a mutant IDH1 vaccine in newly diagnosed glioma (dated by TCRdb to the early 2020s). Describing the broader study: In the chemotherapy-containing groups, vaccination started alongside temozolomide cycles, whereas in patients who had radiotherapy alone it started 4-6 weeks after radiotherapy. Of the 32 patients who were treated, about 62% were male and around 40% were female, and the mean age was roughly 40 years. Prior to enrollment, patients had been given standard therapy consisting of radiotherapy alone, temozolomide alone, or radiochemotherapy with temozolomide, with the combination given to most patients. The week-35 safety follow-up was designated visit V12, and the week-47 end of study was designated visit V13. Peripheral blood was collected at six visits: V03 (baseline), V05, V07, V10, V12 and V13. For exploratory analyses, around 26 treated patients had longitudinal TCRB deep sequencing done wherever samples were available.

What the time point label conveys for this sample: week 35, safety follow-up. A 20-mer mutant IDH1 peptide at 300 micrograms in Montanide made up each vaccine dose, which was injected subcutaneously together with topical imiquimod. Patients received eight vaccinations in weeks 1, 3, 5, 7, 11, 15, 19 and 23, corresponding to visits V03 through V10. All donors had newly diagnosed IDH1-mutant astrocytomas of WHO grade 3 or 4 that showed loss of nuclear ATRX. The samples were drawn from NOA16, a multicentre, single-arm, open-label phase I trial in Germany that tested a mutant IDH1 peptide vaccine in humans for the first time. Genomic DNA for TCRB sequencing was extracted from EDTA blood using the DNeasy Blood and Tissue Kit. Results the study describes overall, beyond this receptor: Selection of PBMC samples for TCRB deep sequencing was based on availability. The authors noted that analyses of patient blood samples could not be reproduced because of sample limitations. Changes in the top peripheral T cell clonotypes picked up by TCRB sequencing did not appear to be linked to pseudoprogression. Immune responses induced by the vaccine were seen in 93.3% of patients across multiple MHC alleles.

This TCR derives from a woman younger than 30 with glioma. The sample here was PBMCs, taken from a glioma patient whose treatment included an IDH1 peptide vaccine. This chain joins TRBV11-2 to TRBJ1-3; a tentative D call is TRBD1 (5 bases match). The DNA is TGTGCCAGCAGCTTTCAGGGTAGTGTTGGAAACACCATATATTTT. This sequence encodes CASSFQGSVGNTIYF.